A selection of T cell receptor beta chains follows, all from one sample in a study of shared clonotypes between healthy human individuals. The protocol was immunoSEQ multiplex PCR, while the TCRdb copy is restricted to in-frame clones and leaves out a portion. The table lists a few million clones, roughly 90% of them singletons. The source material was naive CD4+ T cells from PBMCs. These receptors all come from a young man in good health. Some clones in this sample may be carry-over from other donors' samples. CDR3s leave out the opening cysteine and the closing phenylalanine or tryptophan. Each record gives: V gene, D gene, CDR3 protein. A D gene is named only where the DNA matches it firmly.

v_gene: TRBV2
d_gene: -
CDR3aa: ASSRQIEKLF

v_gene: TRBV5-6
d_gene: TRBD2
CDR3aa: ASSLKGLASTGELF

v_gene: TRBV9
d_gene: -
CDR3aa: ASSAGGVGGRSYNEQF

v_gene: TRBV7-2
d_gene: TRBD1
CDR3aa: ASSRKDRDTEAF

v_gene: TRBV11-3
d_gene: -
CDR3aa: ASSLNRAGGGTGELF

v_gene: TRBV14
d_gene: TRBD1
CDR3aa: ASSEHWTGAYAGGYT

v_gene: TRBV6-8
d_gene: -
CDR3aa: ASSYRTPYQETQY

v_gene: TRBV5-1
d_gene: -
CDR3aa: ASSSLQGADSYEQY

v_gene: TRBV9
d_gene: -
CDR3aa: ASSVLSSAFYNEQF

v_gene: TRBV6-6
d_gene: -
CDR3aa: ASSSSSRDTGELF

v_gene: TRBV9
d_gene: TRBD2
CDR3aa: ASSVLGGRAYNEQF

v_gene: TRBV7-2
d_gene: TRBD1
CDR3aa: ASSLDRGANQPQH

v_gene: TRBV28
d_gene: -
CDR3aa: ASSQHSGANVLT

v_gene: TRBV10-3
d_gene: -
CDR3aa: ATSGDVGRGDGTEAF

v_gene: TRBV2
d_gene: TRBD1
CDR3aa: ASSKDRAYEQY

v_gene: TRBV7-2
d_gene: -
CDR3aa: ASSLGTWSGYT

v_gene: TRBV2
d_gene: TRBD1
CDR3aa: ASRSRLGQSYEQY

v_gene: TRBV27
d_gene: TRBD1
CDR3aa: ASGRTGGRYGYT

v_gene: TRBV6-1
d_gene: -
CDR3aa: ASSDQGMGTEAF

v_gene: TRBV5-1
d_gene: TRBD2
CDR3aa: ASSREGGDPADTQY

v_gene: TRBV6-1
d_gene: -
CDR3aa: AIPQGLSTTEAF

v_gene: TRBV5-4
d_gene: TRBD2
CDR3aa: ASSLQRLAGGTTYEQY

v_gene: TRBV29-1
d_gene: -
CDR3aa: SLRGAGGYT

v_gene: TRBV15
d_gene: -
CDR3aa: ATSIREGGAQPQH

v_gene: TRBV5-1
d_gene: -
CDR3aa: ASSLVVGEKLF

v_gene: TRBV28
d_gene: -
CDR3aa: ASTAPGGENYGYT

v_gene: TRBV9
d_gene: -
CDR3aa: ASSVYAGTTEAF

v_gene: TRBV19
d_gene: TRBD2
CDR3aa: ASRRESTGELF

v_gene: TRBV7-2
d_gene: -
CDR3aa: ASSYRGLLGEQY

v_gene: TRBV28
d_gene: -
CDR3aa: ASSLLRGMNTEAF

v_gene: TRBV4-1
d_gene: -
CDR3aa: ASSQGGVHSNQPQH

v_gene: TRBV28
d_gene: -
CDR3aa: ASSVIGPLNEKLF

v_gene: TRBV10-3
d_gene: TRBD2
CDR3aa: AIRGSGRSQETQY

v_gene: TRBV20-1
d_gene: -
CDR3aa: SASSLEEQF

v_gene: TRBV11-2
d_gene: TRBD2
CDR3aa: ASSSLTSGINEQY

v_gene: TRBV29-1
d_gene: -
CDR3aa: SVDEASTDTQY

v_gene: TRBV19
d_gene: -
CDR3aa: ASSITGNGYT

v_gene: TRBV2
d_gene: -
CDR3aa: ASSAPGTAYQETQY

v_gene: TRBV5-1
d_gene: -
CDR3aa: ASSEGQTTDTQY

v_gene: TRBV5-1
d_gene: -
CDR3aa: ASSPGRQETQY

v_gene: TRBV5-1
d_gene: -
CDR3aa: ASSFGADTQY

v_gene: TRBV5-1
d_gene: -
CDR3aa: ASRLYEGRNTEAF

v_gene: TRBV19
d_gene: TRBD1
CDR3aa: ASRGQGARYEQY

v_gene: TRBV5-5
d_gene: TRBD1
CDR3aa: ASSQGGFEAF

v_gene: TRBV5-1
d_gene: -
CDR3aa: ASSLARGVEGYT

v_gene: TRBV19
d_gene: -
CDR3aa: ASSNSPAGQGETQY

v_gene: TRBV11-1
d_gene: TRBD2
CDR3aa: ASSFSGTGQQY

v_gene: TRBV4-1
d_gene: TRBD2
CDR3aa: ASSLGTSGFQETQY

v_gene: TRBV28
d_gene: -
CDR3aa: ASSLLATEQY

v_gene: TRBV9
d_gene: -
CDR3aa: ASSVFPDSLGEAF

v_gene: TRBV6-5
d_gene: TRBD1
CDR3aa: ASSADRGEKLF